This T cell receptor beta chain is drawn from a study of blood T cell repertoires in COVID-19. A single count supports this clone. V trimming: 0 bases; J trimming: 5 bases; junction bases outside the gene matches: 6. Germline V gene sequence: CDR1 MNHNS, CDR2 SASEGT. This CDR3 has 15 amino acids. Per the original data handling: From reference gene primer amplification, estimates of nucleated cell counts were derived. Clones were sequenced by immunoSEQ multiplex PCR, and TCRdb holds only the in-frame ones, with some missing. The D gene and trimming were derived from the DNA, and the V and J assignments and clone size from that table. This sample has under 170,000 clones; approximately 80% occur once, and the top ten carry roughly 2%.

This sequence was found in a man between 70 and 80 years old with acute or convalescent COVID-19. The chain joins TRBV6-1 to TRBJ2-5; 7 bases align to TRBD1. Sequences were obtained from peripheral blood. The CDR3 bases are TGTGCCAGCAGTGAAGCTACAGGGGTAGAGGAGACCCAGTACTTC. This gives the protein CASSEATGVEETQYF.